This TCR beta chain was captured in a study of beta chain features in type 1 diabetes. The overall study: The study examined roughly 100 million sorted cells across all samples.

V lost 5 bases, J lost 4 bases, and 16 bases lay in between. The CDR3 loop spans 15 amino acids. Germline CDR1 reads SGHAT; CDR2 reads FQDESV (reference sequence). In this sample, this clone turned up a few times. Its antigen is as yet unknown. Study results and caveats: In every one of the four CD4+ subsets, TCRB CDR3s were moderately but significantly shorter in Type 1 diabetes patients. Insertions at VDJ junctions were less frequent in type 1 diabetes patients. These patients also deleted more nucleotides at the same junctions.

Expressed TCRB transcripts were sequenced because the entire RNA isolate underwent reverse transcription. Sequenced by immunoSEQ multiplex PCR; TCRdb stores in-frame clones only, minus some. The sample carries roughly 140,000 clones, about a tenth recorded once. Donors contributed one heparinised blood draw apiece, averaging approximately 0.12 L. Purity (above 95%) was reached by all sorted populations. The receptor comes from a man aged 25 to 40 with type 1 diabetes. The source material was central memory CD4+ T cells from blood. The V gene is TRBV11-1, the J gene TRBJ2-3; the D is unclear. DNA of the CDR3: TGTGCCAGCAGCCCCCTTGGAGCGTTTCCAGATACGCAGTATTTT. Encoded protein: CASSPLGAFPDTQYF.